Shown below are 3 T cell receptor beta chains from a single sample sequenced in a study of blood T cell repertoires in COVID-19. Sequencing used immunoSEQ multiplex PCR; TCRdb keeps in-frame clones, though not all of them. The table lists roughly 120,000 clones, approximately 85% of them singletons. The sequencing input was peripheral blood. The receptor source for this set is a woman older than 75 with COVID-19, enrolled during active disease.

V usage is TRBV21-1 and J usage is TRBJ2-1; no DNA check was done on the table's D call, TRBD2. TRBV21-1 is recorded as a pseudogene. The CDR3 contains 18 residues. The CDR3 sequence is CASTFPAKSPMPYNEQFF. In DNA form, the CDR3 reads TGTGCCAGCACCTTCCCAGCGAAGTCCCCCATGCCCTACAATGAGCAGTTCTTC.

The V call is TRBV6-5, the J call TRBJ1-3; D is possibly TRBD1 (5 bases). Between the trimmed V and J ends, which lost 8 bases and 0 bases, there was a span of 14 bases. The germline gives CDR1 MNHEY, CDR2 SVGAGI. The CDR3 length is 15 residues. The CDR3 is CASGRGWSSGNTIYF. The CDR3 coding sequence is TGTGCCAGCGGGCGGGGGTGGTCCTCTGGAAACACCATATATTTT.

This sequence joins TRBV5-1 and TRBJ2-5; D is possibly TRBD1 (5 bases). CDR3 length: 15 residues. With 0 bases removed from V and 5 bases from J, the gap between germline ends came to 14 bases. The germline gives CDR1 SGHRS, CDR2 YFSETQ. The CDR3 sequence is CASSLGVQGSETQYF. In DNA, the CDR3 is TGCGCCAGCAGCTTGGGGGTCCAGGGAAGTGAGACCCAGTACTTC.